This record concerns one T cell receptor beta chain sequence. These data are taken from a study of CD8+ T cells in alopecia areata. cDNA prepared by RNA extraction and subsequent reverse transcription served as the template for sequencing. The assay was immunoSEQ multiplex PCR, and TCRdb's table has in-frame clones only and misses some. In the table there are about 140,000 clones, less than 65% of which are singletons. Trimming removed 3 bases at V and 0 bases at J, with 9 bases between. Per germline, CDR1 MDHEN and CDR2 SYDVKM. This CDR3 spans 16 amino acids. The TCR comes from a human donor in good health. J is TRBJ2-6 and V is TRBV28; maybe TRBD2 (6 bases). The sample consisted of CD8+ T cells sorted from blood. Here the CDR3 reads CASSLWGDSGANVLTF. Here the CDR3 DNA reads TGTGCCAGCAGTTTGTGGGGGGACTCTGGGGCCAACGTCCTGACTTTC.